This T cell receptor (beta chain) derives from a study of human thymus T cells. General observations from the study: Unrelated individuals had highly overlapping thymic repertoires, as reported in related research. In thymic and blood repertoires alike, V and J usage looked biased.

Data came from immunoSEQ multiplex PCR; TCRdb stores just in-frame clones and leaves some out. The table has around 130,000 clones, around 94% seen once. In corrective heart surgery, resections were taken, and these provided the thymus tissue. Corrective surgery for congenital heart defects was being performed on the healthy Finnish infants who were the donors. Germline V CDR1 and CDR2: SGHDT, YYEEEE. With 4 bases removed from V and 2 bases from J, the gap between germline ends came to 8 bases. The CDR3 has 13 amino acids. This clone has a single count. Its antigen is undetermined. The sequence came from a boy under two years old with a congenital heart defect but otherwise immunologically healthy. V gene TRBV5-6 combines with J gene TRBJ2-3; D unresolved. The sample was thymus tissue. The CDR3 DNA reads TGTGCCAGCAGCCGTCCCGTCACAGATACGCAGTATTTT. Its translation: CASSRPVTDTQYF. Together with reference TRBV5-6 and TRBJ2-3, the CDR3 gives the full variable domain: DAGVTQSPTHLIKTRGQQVTLRCSPKSGHDTVSWYQQALGQGPQFIFQYYEEEERQRGNFPDRFSGHQFPNYSSELNVNALLLGDSALYLCASSRPVTDTQYFGPGTRLTVL.